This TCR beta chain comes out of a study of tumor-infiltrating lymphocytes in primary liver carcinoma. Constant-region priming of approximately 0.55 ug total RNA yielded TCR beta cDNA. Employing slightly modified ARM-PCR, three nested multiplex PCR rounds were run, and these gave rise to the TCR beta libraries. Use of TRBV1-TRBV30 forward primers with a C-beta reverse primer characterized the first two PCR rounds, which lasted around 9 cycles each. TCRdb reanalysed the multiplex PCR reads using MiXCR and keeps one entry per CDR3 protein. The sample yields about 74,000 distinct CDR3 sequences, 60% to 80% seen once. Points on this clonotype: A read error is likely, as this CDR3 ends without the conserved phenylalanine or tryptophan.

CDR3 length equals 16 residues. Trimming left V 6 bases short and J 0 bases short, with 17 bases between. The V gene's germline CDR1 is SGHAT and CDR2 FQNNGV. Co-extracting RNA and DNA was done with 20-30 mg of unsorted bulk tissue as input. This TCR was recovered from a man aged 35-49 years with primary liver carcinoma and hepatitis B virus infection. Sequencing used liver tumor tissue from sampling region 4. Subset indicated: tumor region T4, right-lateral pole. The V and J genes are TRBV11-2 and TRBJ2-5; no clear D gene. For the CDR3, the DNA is TGTGCCAGCAGACCCCGGAACTCGGCCCACCAAGAGACCCAGTACCCC. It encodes CASRPRNSAHQETQYP.